This TCR beta chain was captured by sequencing in a study of post-analysis software for immune sequencing data. Study-level background: The disease courses covered relapsing-remitting, secondary progressive and progressive-relapsing multiple sclerosis. Study observations and caveats: The study found significantly lower normalized Chao1 diversity in multiple sclerosis patients than in controls. Samples from one preparation batch, clustered by F measure, grouped strongly together. Patients used a few TRBV segments, including TRBV5-6, TRBV5-1 and TRBV20-1, more often than controls.

The CDR3 contains 15 residues. Germline V gives CDR1 SQVTM, CDR2 ANQGSEA. V was trimmed by 6 bases and J by 1 base, leaving 18 bases between them. Unique molecular identifiers were carried by the TCR beta cDNA libraries. TCRdb analysed the PCR reads with MiXCR anew, one entry per CDR3 protein. The data contain about 810,000 distinct CDR3 sequences, 53% of them singletons. As for this clonotype: Antigen unknown.

The origin of this receptor is a girl aged 10 to 17 with multiple sclerosis. Specimen: blood. V and J are TRBV29-1 and TRBJ1-2; tentative D call: TRBD1 (5 bases). The DNA of the CDR3 is TGCAGCGTCATGCCGGGACGGACCCTTAACTATGGCTACACCTTC. It yields the protein CSVMPGRTLNYGYTF. The full variable domain, its missing parts supplied by reference TRBV29-1 and TRBJ1-2, is SAVISQKPSRDICQRGTSLTIQCQVDSQVTMMFWYRQQPGQSLTLIATANQGSEATYESGFVIDKFPISRPNLTFSTLTVSNMSPEDSSIYLCSVMPGRTLNYGYTFGSGTRLTVV.